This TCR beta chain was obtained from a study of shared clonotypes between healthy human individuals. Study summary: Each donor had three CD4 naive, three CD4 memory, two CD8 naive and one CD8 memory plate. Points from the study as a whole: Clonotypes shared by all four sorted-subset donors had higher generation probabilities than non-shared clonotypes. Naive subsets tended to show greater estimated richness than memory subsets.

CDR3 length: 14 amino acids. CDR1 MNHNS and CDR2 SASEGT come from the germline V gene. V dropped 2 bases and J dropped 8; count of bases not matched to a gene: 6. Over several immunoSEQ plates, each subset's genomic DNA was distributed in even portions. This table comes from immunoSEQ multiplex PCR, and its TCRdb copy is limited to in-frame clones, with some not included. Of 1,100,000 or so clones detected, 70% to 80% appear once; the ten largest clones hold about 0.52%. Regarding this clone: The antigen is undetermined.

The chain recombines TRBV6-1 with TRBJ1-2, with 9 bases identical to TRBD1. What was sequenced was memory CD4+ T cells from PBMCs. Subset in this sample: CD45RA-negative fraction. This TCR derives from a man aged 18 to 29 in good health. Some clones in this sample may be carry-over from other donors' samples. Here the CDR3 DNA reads TGTGCCAGCAGTGAACGGGACAGGGCCTCCGGCTACACCTTC. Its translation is CASSERDRASGYTF.